There are many counts of the clone carrying this TCR beta chain. Thyroid surgery was preceded by no treatment in any patient. The record originates from a study of metastatic and nonmetastatic thyroid tumors. Study in general: Repertoires of blood and of tissue (tumor or nodule) from malignant and benign thyroid patients were compared.

TCRdb re-called the PCR reads with MiXCR. This sample yields around 18,000 clones, of which about an eighth are seen a single time; about 15% belongs to the top ten. Source material: tumor tissue. This receptor was obtained from a female donor with papillary thyroid cancer or a benign thyroid nodule (not recorded which). Some clones in this sample may be carry-over from other donors' samples.

CDR3 in DNA: TGTGCCAGCAGCTTATCAAGGACAGGGGGCTACGAGCAGTACTTC. It translates to CASSLSRTGGYEQYF. The rearrangement uses TRBV7-6 and TRBJ2-7; 10 positions agree with TRBD1. CDR1 SGHVS and CDR2 FNYEAQ come from the germline V gene. The junction had 4 bases not matched to a gene; V was cut back by 2 bases and J by 3 bases. There are 15 residues in the CDR3.